This record looks at one T cell receptor beta chain sequence and its context. Many counts were recorded for this clonotype. Its antigen target is currently unknown. No base qualities exist here, and no much larger clone lies one base off it. Moderately to severely active disease, a Clinical Activity Score of at least 3, a NOSPECS grade of at least 4, and a duration under 3 months were present in ophthalmopathy patients. Any patient with an uncontrolled infection, another autoimmune disease, pregnancy or lactation was excluded. Diagnoses were based on clinical symptoms, serum thyroxine and TRAb, thyroid ultrasound and orbital computed tomography. Ficoll-Paque density gradient centrifugation was used to isolate PBMCs from about 10 ml of fresh peripheral blood. Trizol reagent was used to extract total RNA, and RNA quality was then checked on an Agilent 2100 Bioanalyzer. This entry is derived from a study of T cells in Graves' hyperthyroidism and ophthalmopathy (dated by TCRdb to the late 2010s). About the study as a whole: Peripheral blood was collected at initial diagnosis, before any treatment. Once sampling was done, hyperthyroidism patients were given methimazole at a starting dose of 30 mg daily, whereas ophthalmopathy patients were given high-dose intravenous methylprednisolone. TCR V-J signatures able to tell the groups apart were searched for in a discovery cohort of some 97 patients, of whom 40 to 45 had Graves' ophthalmopathy and 57 had stable Graves' hyperthyroidism. The study also compared thyroid tissue and blood T-cell repertoires from five or six Graves' hyperthyroidism patients. The roughly 91 discovery patients were randomly split 7:3 into training and test sets. The paper describes TCR Vbeta CDR3 sequencing of 120 to 150 peripheral blood samples, made up of 40 to 45 ophthalmopathy patients, some 76 hyperthyroidism patients and some 17 progressor patients. Prospective prediction of ophthalmopathy was tested in an independent validation cohort of fewer than 20 hyperthyroidism patients and some 17 patients who later progressed to ophthalmopathy.

The study at large found these results: In cross-validation, a model built on a 13 V-J signature told ophthalmopathy apart from stable hyperthyroidism with under 90% sensitivity and around 83% specificity, and in testing the same model reached 80%/75%. In validation, the model predicted progression to ophthalmopathy with roughly 70% sensitivity and less than 80% specificity, a median of 6.5 months before onset. Blood samples also contained most of the expanded thyroid clonotypes (frequency above 0.001), which suggests that blood repertoires may reflect thyroid immune responses. No statistical method was used to fix the sample size in advance, and group allocation was not hidden from the investigators.

The TCR beta CDR3 regions were amplified from the RNA transcripts. The first round of RT-PCR for the TCR CDR3 was performed with the HTBI primer set and the Qiagen OneStep RT-PCR kit. Libraries were constructed in a second round of multiplex PCR, after which size selection and purification were performed. Paired-end sequencing of the libraries was performed with 100 bp reads on an Illumina HiSeq2000. The original pipeline was this. Raw data were processed with SOAPnuke, discarding reads with adapters, uncalled bases, mean Phred below 15, or no exact constant-primer or identifier match. High-quality paired reads were merged with COPE v1.2.5, and unique nucleotide sequences were defined as clonotypes. MiTCR v1.1 was used to align clonotypes to the IMGT TRBV, TRBD and TRBJ reference segments. The analysis was restricted to V-J combinations with a frequency above 0.0001, which together covered roughly 99% of the repertoires. A TCS score was defined as the ratio of F50 (clonal expansion) to E x V (chaos), with BLOSUM62-based TCRdist applied between CDR3 peptides within each V-J. Welch's t-statistics and random forest reduced roughly 540 V-J features to about 12, which were used in a naive Bayes classifier (R e1071). The raw public data were reprocessed by TCRdb itself: fastp quality trimming at Q25, MiXCR clonotype calling, in-frame beta chains only. Entries that share a CDR3 protein sequence are merged under the most common genes and DNA. TCRdb, not the authors, supplied the V and J calls. Recorded for this sample are under 250,000 distinct CDR3 sequences; roughly 22% of them occurred a single time. The top ten hold roughly 32% of the sample.

This TCR was sampled from a middle-aged woman with Graves' ophthalmopathy. The sequencing sample was made of blood.

The bases are TGTGCCAGCAGTGAAGTGGGCCCCGAGACCCAGTACTTC. Its protein product is CASSEVGPETQYF. The receptor chain draws on TRBV2 and TRBJ2-5; no D gene call is confident. Its CDR3 holds 13 amino acids, cysteine through phenylalanine. Of all the DNA, just the CDR3 is kept, 39 bases in frame from base 1. A distance of 8 bases separates the germline ends of V and J, which lose 1 base and 5 bases respectively. The germline V gene encodes CDR1 SNHLY and CDR2 FYNNEI.